This T cell receptor (beta chain) was profiled in a study of regulatory dendritic cells for organ transplantation. Here immunoSEQ multiplex PCR was the method, and the copy in TCRdb shows in-frame clones only, minus some. Of 30,000 or so clones listed, around 82% are singletons. Sequenced input: naive CD8+ T cells from blood. Subset specified: CD45RA+ naive T cells. This receptor was identified in a human donor in good health.

The CDR3 coding sequence is TGTGCCAGCAGTGAAGCGTTTATTAGGGACTGGAATGAAAAACTGTTTTTT. This encodes CASSEAFIRDWNEKLFF. The chain couples TRBV6-1 to TRBJ1-4; maybe TRBD1 (5 bases). Trimming took off 0 bases at V and 5 bases at J, with 16 bases between the two ends. CDR1 is MNHNS and CDR2 is SASEGT in the germline V gene. The CDR3 has 17 residues.